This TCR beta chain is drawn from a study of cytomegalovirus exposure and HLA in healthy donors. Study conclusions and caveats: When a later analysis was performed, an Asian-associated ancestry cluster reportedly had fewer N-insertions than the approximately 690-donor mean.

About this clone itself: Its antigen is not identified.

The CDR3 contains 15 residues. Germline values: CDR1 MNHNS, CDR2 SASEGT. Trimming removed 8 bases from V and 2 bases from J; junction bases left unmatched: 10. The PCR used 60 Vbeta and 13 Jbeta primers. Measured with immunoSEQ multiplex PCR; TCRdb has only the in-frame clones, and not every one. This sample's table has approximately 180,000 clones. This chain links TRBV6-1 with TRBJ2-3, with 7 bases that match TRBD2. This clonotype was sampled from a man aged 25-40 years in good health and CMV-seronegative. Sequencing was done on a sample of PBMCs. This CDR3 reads CASWRASGTTDTQYF. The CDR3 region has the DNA TGTGCCAGCTGGAGGGCTAGCGGTACCACAGATACGCAGTATTTT.